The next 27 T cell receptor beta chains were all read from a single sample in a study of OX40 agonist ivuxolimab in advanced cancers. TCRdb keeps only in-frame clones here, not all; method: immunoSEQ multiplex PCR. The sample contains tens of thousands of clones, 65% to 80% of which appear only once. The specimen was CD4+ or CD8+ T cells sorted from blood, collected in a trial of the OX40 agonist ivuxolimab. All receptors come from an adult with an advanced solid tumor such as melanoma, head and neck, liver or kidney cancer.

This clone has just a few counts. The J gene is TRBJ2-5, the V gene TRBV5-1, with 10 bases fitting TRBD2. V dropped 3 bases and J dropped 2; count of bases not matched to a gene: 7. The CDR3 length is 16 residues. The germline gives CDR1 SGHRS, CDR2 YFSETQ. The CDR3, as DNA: TGCGCCAGCAGCTGGTCTAGCGGGGGTCAACAAGAGACCCAGTACTTC. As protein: CASSWSSGGQQETQYF.

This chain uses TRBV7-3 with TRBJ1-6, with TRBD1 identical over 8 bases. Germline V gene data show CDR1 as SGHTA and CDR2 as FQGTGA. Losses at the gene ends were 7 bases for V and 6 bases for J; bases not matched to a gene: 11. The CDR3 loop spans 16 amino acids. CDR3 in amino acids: CASNPPQGASNSPLHF. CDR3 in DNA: TGTGCCAGCAACCCCCCCCAGGGGGCAAGTAATTCACCCCTCCACTTT.

The CDR3 loop is CASSLEVGAGSPLHF. CDR3 DNA: TGTGCCAGCAGCTTGGAGGTGGGGGCGGGTTCACCCCTCCACTTT. This chain connects TRBV5-6 to TRBJ1-6, with a tentative D call TRBD1 (6 bases). The CDR3 length is 15 residues. Germline CDR1 reads SGHDT; CDR2 reads YYEEEE. V was shortened by 0 bases and J by 9 bases, with 13 bases between the two germline ends.

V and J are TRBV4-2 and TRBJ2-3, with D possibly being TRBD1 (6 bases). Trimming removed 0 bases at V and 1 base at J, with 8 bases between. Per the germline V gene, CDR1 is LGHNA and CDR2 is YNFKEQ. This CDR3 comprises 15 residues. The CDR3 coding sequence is TGTGCCAGCAGCCAAGAGCAGGGGCGCACAGATACGCAGTATTTT. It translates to CASSQEQGRTDTQYF.

The CDR3 nucleotides read TGTGCCAGCAGCACCCGACAGGGTTTGGAGACCCAGTACTTC. Encoded protein: CASSTRQGLETQYF. The V and J genes are TRBV7-9 and TRBJ2-5; 7 bases line up with TRBD1. Losses at the gene ends were 5 bases for V and 5 bases for J; bases not matched to a gene: 8. Germline CDR1 and CDR2: SEHNR and FQNEAQ (reference sequence). The CDR3 length is 14 residues.

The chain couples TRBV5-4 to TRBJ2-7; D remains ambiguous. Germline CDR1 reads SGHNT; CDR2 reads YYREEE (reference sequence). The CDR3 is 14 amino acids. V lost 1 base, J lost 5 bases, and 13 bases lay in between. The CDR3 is CASSLSSGVNEQYF. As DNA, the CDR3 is TGTGCCAGCAGCTTGTCGAGTGGGGTCAACGAGCAGTACTTC. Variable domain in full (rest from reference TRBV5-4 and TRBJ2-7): ETGVTQSPTHLIKTRGQQVTLRCSSQSGHNTVSWYQQALGQGPQFIFQYYREEENGRGNFPPRFSGLQFPNYSSELNVNALELDDSALYLCASSLSSGVNEQYFGPGTRLTVT.

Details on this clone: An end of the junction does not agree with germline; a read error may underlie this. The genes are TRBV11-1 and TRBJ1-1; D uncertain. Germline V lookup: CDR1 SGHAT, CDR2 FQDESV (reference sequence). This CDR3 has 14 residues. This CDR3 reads CASSLSPGNAEAFF. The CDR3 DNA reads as TGTGCCAGCAGCTTATCGCCGGGGAACGCTGAAGCTTTCTTT.

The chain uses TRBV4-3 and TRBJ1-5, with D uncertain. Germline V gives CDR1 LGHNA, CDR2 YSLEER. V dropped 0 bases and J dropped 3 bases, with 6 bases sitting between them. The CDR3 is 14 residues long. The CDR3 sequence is CASSQDTDNQPQHF. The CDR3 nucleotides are TGCGCCAGCAGCCAAGATACAGACAATCAGCCCCAGCATTTT.

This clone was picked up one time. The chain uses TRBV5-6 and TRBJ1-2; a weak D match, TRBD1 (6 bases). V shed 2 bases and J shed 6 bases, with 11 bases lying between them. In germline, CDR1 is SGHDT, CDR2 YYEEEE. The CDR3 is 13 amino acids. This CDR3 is CASSFWGLDGYTF. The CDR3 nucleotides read TGTGCCAGCAGCTTTTGGGGGCTTGATGGCTACACCTTC.

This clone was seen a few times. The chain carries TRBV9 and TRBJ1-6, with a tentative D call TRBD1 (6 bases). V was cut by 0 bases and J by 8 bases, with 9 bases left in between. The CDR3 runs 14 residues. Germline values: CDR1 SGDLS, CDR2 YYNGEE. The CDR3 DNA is TGTGCCAGCAGCGTAGGCGACAGGTATTCACCCCTCCACTTT. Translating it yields CASSVGDRYSPLHF. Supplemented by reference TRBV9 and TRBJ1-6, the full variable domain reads DSGVTQTPKHLITATGQRVTLRCSPRSGDLSVYWYQQSLDQGLQFLIQYYNGEERAKGNILERFSAQQFPDLHSELNLSSLELGDSALYFCASSVGDRYSPLHFGNGTRLTVT.

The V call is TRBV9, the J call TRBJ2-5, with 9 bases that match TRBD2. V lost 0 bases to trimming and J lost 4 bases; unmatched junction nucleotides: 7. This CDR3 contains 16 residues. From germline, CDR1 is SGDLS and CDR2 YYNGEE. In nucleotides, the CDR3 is TGTGCCAGCAGCGTAGGAGGCGGGGGGGCCTTAGAGACCCAGTACTTC. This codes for CASSVGGGGALETQYF.

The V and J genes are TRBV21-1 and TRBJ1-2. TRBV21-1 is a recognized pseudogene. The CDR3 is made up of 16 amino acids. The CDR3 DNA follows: TGTGCCAGCAGCAAAGCGCCCGAGCAGGGAGCGTATGGCTACACCTTC. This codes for CASSKAPEQGAYGYTF.

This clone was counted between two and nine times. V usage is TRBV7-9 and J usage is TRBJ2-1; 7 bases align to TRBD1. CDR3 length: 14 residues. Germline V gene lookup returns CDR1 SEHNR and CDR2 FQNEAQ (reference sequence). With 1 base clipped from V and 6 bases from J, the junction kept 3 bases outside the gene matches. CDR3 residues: CASSLGQGRNEQFF. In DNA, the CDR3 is TGTGCCAGCAGCTTAGGACAGGGCCGCAATGAGCAGTTCTTC.

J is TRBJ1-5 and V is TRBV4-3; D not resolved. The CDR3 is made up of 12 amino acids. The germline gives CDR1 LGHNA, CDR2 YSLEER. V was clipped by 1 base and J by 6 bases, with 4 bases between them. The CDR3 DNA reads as TGCGCCAGCAGCCAAGTTGGTCAGCCCCAGCATTTT. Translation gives CASSQVGQPQHF.

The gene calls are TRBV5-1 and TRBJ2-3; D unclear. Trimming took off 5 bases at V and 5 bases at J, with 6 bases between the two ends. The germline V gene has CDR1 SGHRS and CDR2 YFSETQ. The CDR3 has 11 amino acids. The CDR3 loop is CASSRGDTQYF. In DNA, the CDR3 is TGCGCCAGCAGTCGCGGAGATACGCAGTATTTT.

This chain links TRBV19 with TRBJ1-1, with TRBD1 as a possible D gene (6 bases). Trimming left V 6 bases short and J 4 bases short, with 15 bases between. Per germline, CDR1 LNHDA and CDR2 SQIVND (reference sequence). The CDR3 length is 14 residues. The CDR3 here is CASRTSEGGTEAFF. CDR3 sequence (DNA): TGTGCCAGTAGGACTTCGGAGGGGGGCACTGAAGCTTTCTTT.

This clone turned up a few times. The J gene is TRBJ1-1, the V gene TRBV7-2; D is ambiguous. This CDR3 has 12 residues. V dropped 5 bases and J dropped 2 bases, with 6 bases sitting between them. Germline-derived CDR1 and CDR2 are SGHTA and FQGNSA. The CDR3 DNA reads TGTGCCAGCAGCGCATTTAACACTGAAGCTTTCTTT. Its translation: CASSAFNTEAFF.

As DNA, the CDR3 is TGCGCCAGCAGCCACGACAGCCCCGATAACTATGGCTACACCTTC. As protein: CASSHDSPDNYGYTF. This chain uses TRBV4-3 with TRBJ1-2, with D perhaps matching TRBD1 (5 bases). V was shortened by 3 bases and J by 1 base, with 12 bases between the two germline ends. Looked up from germline, CDR1 is LGHNA and CDR2 is YSLEER. CDR3 length: 15 residues.

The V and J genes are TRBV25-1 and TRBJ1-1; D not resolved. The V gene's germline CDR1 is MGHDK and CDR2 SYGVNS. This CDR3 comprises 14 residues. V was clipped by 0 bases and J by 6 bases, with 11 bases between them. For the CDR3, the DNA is TGTGCCAGCAGTGAATATATCAGCAGCGCTGAAGCTTTCTTT. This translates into CASSEYISSAEAFF.

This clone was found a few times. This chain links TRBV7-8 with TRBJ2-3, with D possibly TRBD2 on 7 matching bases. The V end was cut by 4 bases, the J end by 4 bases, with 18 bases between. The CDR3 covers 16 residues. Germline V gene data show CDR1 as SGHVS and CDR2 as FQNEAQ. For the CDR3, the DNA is TGTGCCAGCAGCTCCATTACGGGGGGCAAGCCAGATACGCAGTATTTT. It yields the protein CASSSITGGKPDTQYF.

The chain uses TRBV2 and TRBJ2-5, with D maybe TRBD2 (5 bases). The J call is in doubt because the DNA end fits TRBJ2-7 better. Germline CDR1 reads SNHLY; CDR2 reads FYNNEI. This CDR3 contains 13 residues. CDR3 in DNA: TGTGCCAGCAGGGGATGGGCCGGGGACGAGCAGTACTTC. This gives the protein CASRGWAGDEQYF.

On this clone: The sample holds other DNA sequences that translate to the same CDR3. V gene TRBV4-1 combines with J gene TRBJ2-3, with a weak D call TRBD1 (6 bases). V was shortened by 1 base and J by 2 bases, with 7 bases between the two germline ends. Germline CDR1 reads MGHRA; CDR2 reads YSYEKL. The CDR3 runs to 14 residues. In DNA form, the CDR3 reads TGCGCCAGCAGCCAAGCAGGGGACACAGATACGCAGTATTTT. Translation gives CASSQAGDTDTQYF.

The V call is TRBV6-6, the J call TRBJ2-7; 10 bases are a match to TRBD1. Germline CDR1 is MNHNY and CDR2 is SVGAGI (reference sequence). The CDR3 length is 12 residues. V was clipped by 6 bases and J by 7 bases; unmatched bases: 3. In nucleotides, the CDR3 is TGTGCCAGCAGCGGGACAGGGGTTGAGCAGTACTTC. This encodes CASSGTGVEQYF.

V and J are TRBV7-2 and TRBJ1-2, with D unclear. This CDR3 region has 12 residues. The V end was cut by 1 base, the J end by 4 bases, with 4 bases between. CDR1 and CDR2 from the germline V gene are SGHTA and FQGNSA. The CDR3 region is CASSLGSYGYTF. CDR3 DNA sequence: TGTGCCAGCAGCTTAGGGAGCTATGGCTACACCTTC.

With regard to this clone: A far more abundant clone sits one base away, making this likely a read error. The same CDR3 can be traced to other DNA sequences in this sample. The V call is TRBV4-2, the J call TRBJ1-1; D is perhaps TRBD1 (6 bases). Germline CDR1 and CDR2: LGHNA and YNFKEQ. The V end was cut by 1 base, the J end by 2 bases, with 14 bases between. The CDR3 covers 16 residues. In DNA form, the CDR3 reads TGTGCCAGCAGCCAAGGCGGGGGGCTCCAAAACACTGAAGCTTTCTTT. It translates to CASSQGGGLQNTEAFF.

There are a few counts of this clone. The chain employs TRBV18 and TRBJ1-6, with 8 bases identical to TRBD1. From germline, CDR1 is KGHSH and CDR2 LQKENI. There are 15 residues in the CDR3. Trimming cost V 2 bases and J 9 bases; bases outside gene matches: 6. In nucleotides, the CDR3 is TGTGCCAGCTCACCAGGGCAGGGGGCGAGTTCACCCCTCCACTTT. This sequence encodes CASSPGQGASSPLHF.

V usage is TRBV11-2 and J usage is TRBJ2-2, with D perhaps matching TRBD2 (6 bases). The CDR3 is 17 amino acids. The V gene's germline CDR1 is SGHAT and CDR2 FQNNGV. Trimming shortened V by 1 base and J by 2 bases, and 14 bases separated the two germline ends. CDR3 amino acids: CASSLGVNGGNTGELFF. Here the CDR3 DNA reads TGTGCCAGCAGCTTAGGGGTGAACGGGGGAAACACCGGGGAGCTGTTTTTT.